The 13 T cell receptor beta chains reported below all come from one sample, sequenced in a study of shared clonotypes between healthy human individuals. Sequenced by immunoSEQ multiplex PCR; TCRdb stores in-frame clones only, minus some. The sample lists approximately 2,000,000 clones, 85% to 95% occurring once. The material sequenced was naive CD4+ T cells from PBMCs. Documented subset: CD45RA+ positively selected. Receptor source: a man in his late teens or twenties in good health. Some clones in this sample may be carry-over from other donors' samples.

V gene TRBV28 combines with J gene TRBJ2-7; TRBD2 matches 13 bases. Germline CDR1 and CDR2: MDHEN and SYDVKM. The length of the CDR3 is 19 residues. V lost 3 bases to trimming and J lost 0 bases; unmatched junction nucleotides: 11. CDR3 nucleotides: TGTGCCAGCAGTTTTGATCTGGCGGGACTAGCGGGAAGCTCCTACGAGCAGTACTTC. Its protein product is CASSFDLAGLAGSSYEQYF.

Here the CDR3 DNA reads TGTGCCTGGACCCAGGGGGGGTCGGAGACCCAGTACTTC. It codes for CAWTQGGSETQYF. The chain is built from TRBV30 and TRBJ2-5; D might be TRBD1 or TRBD2, each matching 7 bases. This CDR3 spans 13 amino acids. V was trimmed by 4 bases and J by 5 bases, leaving 14 bases between them. Germline lookup yields CDR1 GTSNPN and CDR2 SVGIG (reference sequence).

The genes are TRBV5-1 and TRBJ2-7, with D perhaps matching TRBD2 (7 bases). The length of the CDR3 is 16 residues. Germline CDR1 and CDR2: SGHRS and YFSETQ. V gave up 4 bases and J gave up 2 bases, with 19 bases separating them. The CDR3 DNA reads as TGCGCCAGCAGCACCGCCCCGGGGGGCTCCACCTACGAGCAGTACTTC. Translation: CASSTAPGGSTYEQYF.

The V call is TRBV9, the J call TRBJ2-7, with 9 bases lining up with TRBD2. The germline V gene encodes CDR1 SGDLS and CDR2 YYNGEE. This CDR3 spans 16 amino acids. The V and J ends lost 0 bases and 3 bases, in that order; junction bases with no gene match: 7. CDR3 loop: CASSVGGRAGYYEQYF. The DNA of the CDR3 is TGTGCCAGCAGCGTAGGCGGGAGGGCCGGGTACTACGAGCAGTACTTC.

This chain links TRBV4-1 with TRBJ2-6, with D tentatively TRBD2 (5 bases). V was clipped by 5 bases and J by 0 bases, with 23 bases between them. This CDR3 region has 20 residues. Germline assignment: CDR1 MGHRA and CDR2 YSYEKL. For the CDR3, the DNA is TGCGCCAGCAGCTACCGGGGTGATAAGAGTCTTAGCTCTGGGGCCAACGTCCTGACTTTC. It encodes CASSYRGDKSLSSGANVLTF.

The genes are TRBV7-9 and TRBJ2-2; 12 positions agree with TRBD1. The CDR3 totals 18 residues. Unmatched junction bases numbered 7, after V lost 0 bases and J lost 5 bases. Germline lookup yields CDR1 SEHNR and CDR2 FQNEAQ (reference sequence). In DNA, the CDR3 is TGTGCCAGCAGCTTAGCTTCCTGGGACAGGGGGCTTACCGGGGAGCTGTTTTTT. Amino acids: CASSLASWDRGLTGELFF.

The chain carries TRBV9 and TRBJ1-1, with TRBD1 matching over 7 bases. The CDR3 totals 16 residues. Trimming removed 4 bases from V and 3 bases from J; junction bases left unmatched: 12. Germline CDR1 SGDLS, CDR2 YYNGEE. CDR3 DNA: TGTGCCAGCAGCCCTCAGACAGGGAAGGGTTACACTGAAGCTTTCTTT. As protein: CASSPQTGKGYTEAFF.

Concerning this clone: Other DNA sequences from this sample encode an identical CDR3 as well. This sequence joins TRBV27 and TRBJ2-2, with D possibly matching TRBD1 (5 bases). CDR3 size: 15 residues. Germline V gene sequence: CDR1 MNHEY, CDR2 SMNVEV (reference sequence). Trimming took off 2 bases at V and 3 bases at J, with 10 bases between the two ends. The CDR3 is CASSLRGLYTGELFF. CDR3 DNA sequence: TGTGCCAGCAGTTTAAGGGGATTGTACACCGGGGAGCTGTTTTTT.

V is TRBV10-3 and J is TRBJ2-5, with 11 positions matching TRBD1. Trimming took 11 bases from V and 1 from J; bases not matched to a gene: 3. Germline V CDR1 and CDR2: ENHRY, SYGVKD. The CDR3 has 13 residues. DNA for the CDR3: TGTGCCGCAGGGACAGGGGGCCAAGAGACCCAGTACTTC. This translates into CAAGTGGQETQYF.

The rearrangement uses TRBV6-5 and TRBJ2-7, with 8 bases identical to TRBD1. J was trimmed by 4 bases and V by 3 bases; bases with no gene match: 5. The CDR3 spans 14 residues. Germline values: CDR1 MNHEY, CDR2 SVGAGI. CDR3 protein: CASSYVRQGYEQYF. The CDR3 DNA reads TGTGCCAGCAGTTATGTCAGACAGGGGTACGAGCAGTACTTC.

This chain connects TRBV28 to TRBJ2-1, with D perhaps given as TRBD1 or TRBD2 (5 bases each). CDR1 is MDHEN, CDR2 SYDVKM, per germline. The CDR3 length is 16 residues. V lost 4 bases to trimming and J lost 7 bases, with 20 bases between them. CDR3 sequence (DNA): TGTGCCAGCAGTTATCTTCGGGGCAGTGGTAGGAATGAGCAGTTCTTC. This encodes CASSYLRGSGRNEQFF. Full variable domain (remainder filled in from reference TRBV28 and TRBJ2-1): DVKVTQSSRYLVKRTGEKVFLECVQDMDHENMFWYRQDPGLGLRLIYFSYDVKMKEKGDIPEGYSVSREKKERFSLILESASTNQTSMYLCASSYLRGSGRNEQFFGPGTRLTVL.

J is TRBJ2-2 and V is TRBV5-1; tentatively, D is TRBD1 (5 bases). V lost 4 bases to trimming and J lost 5 bases, with 12 bases between them. CDR1 and CDR2 from the germline V gene are SGHRS and YFSETQ. The CDR3 is 14 residues long. The CDR3 DNA follows: TGCGCCAGCAGCCCCCTGGCAGGGACCGGGGAGCTGTTTTTT. It specifies CASSPLAGTGELFF.

This clone was found once. The chain couples TRBV7-3 to TRBJ2-5, with D maybe TRBD2 (6 bases). This CDR3 region has 15 residues. Germline loops: CDR1 SGHTA, CDR2 FQGTGA. Trimming removed 5 bases at V and 5 bases at J, with 18 bases between. CDR3 sequence reads: CASSTSGTYPETQYF. CDR3 coding DNA: TGTGCCAGCAGCACGTCCGGGACTTACCCGGAGACCCAGTACTTC.